Listed below are T cell receptor beta chains from one sample, sequenced in a study of identical twins. MiXCR was run by TCRdb on the 5' RACE reads, yielding one entry per CDR3 protein. This repertoire shows around 240,000 distinct CDR3 sequences, 5.5% to 7% found once; its top ten account for roughly 3.9%. These data were also filed under a second study, of yellow fever vaccine responses in identical twins.

Sequenced input: memory (CD45RO+) T cells sorted from blood. These receptor sequences come from a woman aged 18-29 years in good health. CDR3s include the opening cysteine and the closing phenylalanine or tryptophan. The order of the fields is clone size, J gene, CDR3 length, D gene, V gene, CDR3 DNA, CDR3 protein. D genes are given only for firm matches. Only some rows state a clone size, as once, few, many or a class for expanded clones.

many | TRBJ2-7 | 15 | TRBD2 | TRBV29-1 | TGCAGCGTGGGACTAGCGGGAGTCCAGGGGCTCGAGCAGTACTTC | CSVGLAGVQGLEQYF
. | TRBJ2-3 | 14 | . | TRBV11-2 | TGTGCCAGCGGCAGGCAGGGAAACACAGATACGCAGTATTTT | CASGRQGNTDTQYF
many | TRBJ1-3 | 14 | . | TRBV7-9 | TGTGCCAGCAGCGACTCAGCCTCTGGAAACACCATATATTTT | CASSDSASGNTIYF
. | TRBJ2-3 | 17 | TRBD2 | TRBV5-8 | TGTGCCAGCAGCTCGGGACTAGCGGGGGGGCAAGTAGATACGCAGTATTTT | CASSSGLAGGQVDTQYF
many | TRBJ1-2 | 14 | . | TRBV6-5 | TGTGCCAGCAGTTACTCGGGCGCGAACTATGGCTACACCTTC | CASSYSGANYGYTF
many | TRBJ1-1 | 14 | . | TRBV12-3/TRBV12-4 | TGTGCCAGCAGGCCGGGACGGGCAAACACTGAAGCTTTCTTT | CASRPGRANTEAFF
many | TRBJ1-2 | 14 | . | TRBV9 | TGTGCCAGCAGCGTAGATGGATTGGGGGTCGGCTACACCTTC | CASSVDGLGVGYTF
few | TRBJ2-3 | 19 | TRBD2 | TRBV15 | TGTGCCACCAGCAGAGGAAGGAGTACTAGCGGGAGGGGGACAGATACGCAGTATTTT | CATSRGRSTSGRGTDTQYF
. | TRBJ2-2 | 16 | TRBD2 | TRBV6-1 | TGTGCCAGCAGATCTAAAAGCGGGGGGGCTATCGGGGAGCTGTTTTTT | CASRSKSGGAIGELFF
. | TRBJ2-7 | 15 | TRBD2 | TRBV2 | TGTGCCAGCAGCGTGAGTTCGGGAGGATCCCACGAGCAGTACTTC | CASSVSSGGSHEQYF
few | TRBJ1-2 | 14 | . | TRBV11-2 | TGTGCCAGCAGCTTAGGGCAGGATAACTATGGCTACACCTTC | CASSLGQDNYGYTF
few | TRBJ2-1 | 13 | TRBD2 | TRBV2 | TGTGCCAGCAGTGAAACTAGCGACAATGAGCAGTTCTTC | CASSETSDNEQFF
few | TRBJ2-4 | 15 | . | TRBV6-5 | TGTGCCAGCAGTTACGGGGTCGGGGCCAAAAACATTCAGTACTTC | CASSYGVGAKNIQYF
many | TRBJ2-5 | 16 | . | TRBV24-1 | TGTGCCACCAGTGACTCGTCCCGCACAGTCCAAGAGACCCAGTACTTC | CATSDSSRTVQETQYF
many | TRBJ2-3 | 17 | TRBD2 | TRBV20-1 | TGCAGTGCTAGAGACCAGAGCGGGACTAGCGGCACAGATACGCAGTATTTT | CSARDQSGTSGTDTQYF
many | TRBJ2-3 | 17 | TRBD2 | TRBV27 | TGTGCCAGCAGCTCCCCGGGGGGTGCGGGGAGCACAGATACGCAGTATTTT | CASSSPGGAGSTDTQYF
few | TRBJ1-2 | 14 | . | TRBV29-1 | TGCAGCGTTGAAGGGGGTTCAGGGTACTATGGCTACACCTTC | CSVEGGSGYYGYTF
many | TRBJ2-1 | 12 | . | TRBV11-2 | TGTGCCAGCAGCGCGGTTGGCGGGAAGCAGTTCTTC | CASSAVGGKQFF
. | TRBJ1-2 | 13 | TRBD1 | TRBV12-3/TRBV12-4 | TGTGCCAGCCGAGGGGGACAGCGGGATGGCTACACCTTC | CASRGGQRDGYTF
many | TRBJ2-3 | 14 | . | TRBV4-1 | TGCGCCAGCAGCCAAGGATGGACCCTAGATACGCAGTATTTT | CASSQGWTLDTQYF
. | TRBJ2-3 | 16 | . | TRBV7-9 | TGTGCCAGCAGCCCTCGGTACGGGGGCGTTCAAGATACGCAGTATTTT | CASSPRYGGVQDTQYF
few | TRBJ2-7 | 13 | . | TRBV12-3/TRBV12-4 | TGTGCCAGCACCTTGGGGGCCCTCTACGAGCAGTACTTC | CASTLGALYEQYF
few | TRBJ2-3 | 14 | TRBD1 | TRBV11-2 | TGTGCCAGCAGCTGGACAGGGGCGGCAGATACGCAGTATTTT | CASSWTGAADTQYF
few | TRBJ1-1 | 13 | . | TRBV5-1 | TGCGCCAGCAGGAGGGACGAGTGGGCTGAAGCTTTCTTT | CASRRDEWAEAFF
few | TRBJ2-5 | 13 | . | TRBV15 | TGTGCCACCAGCAGAGGAGACATAGAGACCCAGTACTTC | CATSRGDIETQYF
. | TRBJ2-4 | 19 | TRBD1 | TRBV3-1 | TGTGCCAGCAGCCAGAGGACAGGGGCCGCTCTAACGATCGCGAACATTCAGTACTTC | CASSQRTGAALTIANIQYF
. | TRBJ1-3 | 18 | . | TRBV12-3/TRBV12-4 | TGTGCCATCAGTTTTGGGGGAACGAAGGCCCACTCTGGAAACACCATATATTTT | CAISFGGTKAHSGNTIYF
many | TRBJ1-5 | 16 | . | TRBV2 | TGTGCCAGCACCTCCGACGGGACTTATAGCAATCAGCCCCAGCATTTT | CASTSDGTYSNQPQHF
few | TRBJ1-2 | 13 | . | TRBV2 | TGTGCCAGCACTCCATCCGTTAACTATGGCTACACCTTC | CASTPSVNYGYTF
. | TRBJ2-4 | 17 | TRBD1 | TRBV6-5 | TGTGCCAGCAGTTACGTTCGGTTGGGACAGGGGACGCACATTCAGTACTTC | CASSYVRLGQGTHIQYF
. | TRBJ1-6 | 16 | . | TRBV20-1 | TGCAGTGCTAGAGATCGGGTCGGGGGGATCAATTCACCCCTCCACTTT | CSARDRVGGINSPLHF
. | TRBJ2-1 | 15 | TRBD2 | TRBV2 | TGTGCCAGCAGTTATAGCGGGGGGGCAACCGTAGAGCAGTTCTTC | CASSYSGGATVEQFF
few | TRBJ2-4 | 17 | . | TRBV7-8 | TGTGCCAGCAGCTTCCCCGAAAAGGGTCCGGCCAAAAACATTCAGTACTTC | CASSFPEKGPAKNIQYF
few | TRBJ2-3 | 14 | . | TRBV4-2 | TGTGCCAGCAGCCAAGGCTGGGAAGCAGATACGCAGTATTTT | CASSQGWEADTQYF
few | TRBJ2-3 | 13 | . | TRBV9 | TGTGCCAGCAGCGTAGAGTTGGTAGATACGCAGTATTTT | CASSVELVDTQYF
. | TRBJ2-2 | 15 | . | TRBV20-1 | TGCAGTGCTAGGGGGACCCAAGGCGACACCGGGGAGCTGTTTTTT | CSARGTQGDTGELFF
few | TRBJ2-3 | 15 | TRBD2 | TRBV7-2 | TGTGCCAGCAGCTCGGGACTAGCGGGGGGGCGCAGGCAGTATTTT | CASSSGLAGGRRQYF
. | TRBJ1-1 | 11 | . | TRBV12-3/TRBV12-4 | TGTGCCAGCGAGGTGGGCGGTCGAGCTTTCTTT | CASEVGGRAFF
few | TRBJ2-2 | 13 | . | TRBV20-1 | TGCAGTGCTAGCGGGGGTAACACCGGGGAGCTGTTTTTT | CSASGGNTGELFF
. | TRBJ2-1 | 15 | TRBD2 | TRBV20-1 | TGCAGTGCTCCCTATAGCGGGGGGGCCACGAATGAGCAGTTCTTC | CSAPYSGGATNEQFF
many | TRBJ1-5 | 16 | . | TRBV28 | TGTGCCAGCAGTTCAGGGCTACGGGGTAGCAATCAGCCCCAGCATTTT | CASSSGLRGSNQPQHF
. | TRBJ2-3 | 12 | . | TRBV6-1 | TGTGCCAGCAGCCATTACACAGATACGCAGTATTTT | CASSHYTDTQYF
many | TRBJ1-5 | 15 | . | TRBV7-2 | TGTGCCAGCAGCTTAGACCGGGGGGGAAATCAGCCCCAGCATTTT | CASSLDRGGNQPQHF
. | TRBJ2-5 | 15 | . | TRBV11-3 | TGTGCCAGCAGCTTAGGTCGGAGCGCCCAAGAGACCCAGTACTTC | CASSLGRSAQETQYF
. | TRBJ2-2 | 16 | TRBD2 | TRBV10-3 | TGTGCCATCAGTCGAGTAGCGGGTGGAAACACCGGGGAGCTGTTTTTT | CAISRVAGGNTGELFF
many | TRBJ1-1 | 12 | . | TRBV6-5 | TGTGCCAGCAGCGAAACGGACAGTGAAGCTTTCTTT | CASSETDSEAFF
. | TRBJ2-5 | 14 | TRBD2 | TRBV5-1 | TGTGCCAGCAGCCTAGCGGGAGGAGGCGAGACCCAGTACTTC | CASSLAGGGETQYF
many | TRBJ1-2 | 13 | . | TRBV24-1 | TGTGCCACCAGTGATGGACAGTTCTATGGCTACACCTTC | CATSDGQFYGYTF